This TCR beta chain is drawn from a study of blood T cells in healthy people across ages (dated by TCRdb to between 2014 and 2017). Some background on the complete study: In model experiments, template switching captured about one uniquely barcoded TCR beta cDNA molecule for every two T cells. The study measured age-related changes in TCR beta repertoire diversity using deep sequencing normalized with unique cDNA molecular identifiers. The donors were split into four age groups: young (average about 15 years), middle-aged (roughly 40), aged (about 56) and long-lived (roughly 77). To avoid experimental bias, donors of different ages were distributed randomly across sequencing lanes. The study analyzed two additional independent replicas of 1 million unique cDNA reads from the same blood draw for two donors, one aged 18 to 30 and one aged 80 or older.

The library came from 5' RACE. This sample was sequenced with an Illumina HiSeq 2500. The second PCR ran for about 6 to 12 cycles and used a J-beta primer mix along with a sample-barcoded 5' primer. A unique molecular identifier was introduced onto each TCR beta cDNA molecule by a template-switch 5' adaptor carrying 12 random nucleotides. Each sample yielded at least 3 million CDR3-containing paired-end reads. The Mint cDNA synthesis kit, primed by a TRBC-specific oligonucleotide, was used to synthesize first-strand cDNA from all RNA. After uracil-DNA glycosylase treatment, a first 18-cycle PCR used universal primers M1SS and BC2_uni_R on all cDNA. The study's own analysis went as follows. Normalization of each sample was performed by random selection of 1 million high-quality reads, each carrying a distinct molecular identifier. Instead of being binned into consensus sequences, reads with shared molecular identifiers were discarded. MiTCR, run with a Q25 quality threshold and the strictest error-elimination algorithm, handled CDR3 identification, clonotype clustering and error correction. A nonparametric unseen species model with Euler transformation was used to estimate a lower bound on total TCR beta diversity. The raw public reads went through TCRdb reprocessing: fastp at Q25, MiXCR clone calling, in-frame beta chains kept. Every entry covers one CDR3 protein and lists the most common genes and DNA from its rows. What appears here as the V and J calls and clone size reflects TCRdb's work, not the paper's. This sample has about 290,000 distinct CDR3 sequences in its table, and less than 30% of those were observed once. The ten largest clones take up approximately 30% of the sample.

Deletion took 5 bases off V and 8 bases off J, with a span of 9 bases between the germline ends. CDR1 and CDR2 were assigned from the germline V gene as SGHTA and FQGTGA. The CDR3 runs 12 amino acids, cysteine and phenylalanine included. The read is trimmed to its CDR3 DNA, 36 bases read in frame from base 1. Results and caveats for the whole study, not just this receptor: Since profiling was done on bulk unsorted PBMCs, naive and antigen-experienced compartments could not be conclusively compared. Observed TCR beta diversity correlated strongly with the percentage of naive T cells measured by flow cytometry. Estimates of total diversity from one million sequenced T cells were regarded as lower bounds and underestimates. Donor CMV infection status was unknown, potentially confounding age-related changes in expanded clonotypes. Compared with the aged group, the long-lived group had more naive CD4+ T cells, fewer expanded clones and increased TCR diversity, a pattern suggesting age selection. As age increased, observed TCR beta diversity per million T cells dropped in a roughly linear way, and a significant reduction was already evident by age 40.

Systemically healthy Caucasian individuals from Russia, some 40 in total and aged about 6 to 100 years, were included as donors. About 9.8 milliliters of peripheral blood were drawn from each donor into EDTA-treated Vacutainer tubes. Ficoll-Paque density-gradient centrifugation was used to isolate PBMCs, with at least 6.5 million per sample. Total RNA, at least 6 micrograms per sample, was extracted from PBMCs with Trizol reagent. The percentages of naive CD45RAhigh/CD27high T cells were determined by flow cytometry on a PBMC aliquot from every donor. The table lists this clonotype with many counts. There is no known antigen for this receptor. No clone much larger than this one lies a single base away; base qualities are absent.

The receptor was isolated from a woman in her 70s in good health. The sequence is built from TRBV7-3 and TRBJ2-2, with the D segment identity uncertain. The sample consisted of blood. The CDR3 reads CASSQNGGELFF. Here is the DNA: TGTGCCAGCAGCCAAAACGGGGGGGAGCTGTTTTTT.